This T cell receptor beta chain was documented in a study of cytomegalovirus exposure and HLA in healthy donors. General study findings and limits: CMV serostatus was the only recorded immune exposure for donors. Highly shared sequence variants in one cluster were likely a sequencing artifact.

The table lists this clone with a count of one. The antigen is not known. Trimming pared 1 base from V and 0 bases from J, leaving 7 bases between. The V gene's germline CDR1 is SGHVS and CDR2 FQNEAQ. This CDR3 comprises 16 residues. PCR amplification relied on 60 Vbeta primers (plus 13 Jbeta primers). In the original analysis: A later analysis counted 80 million or so unique TCR beta chains, 9.5 million to 13 million shared. Some clones are missing from TCRdb's copy, which holds only in-frame ones; the method was immunoSEQ multiplex PCR. D and trimming come from the DNA, and the V and J calls and clone size come from that table. This sample has some 140,000 clones, with over 70% found just once.

This TCR came from a man aged 40-55 years in good health and CMV-seronegative. The sequencing input was PBMCs. V is TRBV7-8 and J is TRBJ1-6; no definite D call. CDR3 loop: CASSLDSSSYNSPLHF. CDR3 coding DNA: TGTGCCAGCAGCTTAGACAGTAGCTCCTATAATTCACCCCTCCACTTT.